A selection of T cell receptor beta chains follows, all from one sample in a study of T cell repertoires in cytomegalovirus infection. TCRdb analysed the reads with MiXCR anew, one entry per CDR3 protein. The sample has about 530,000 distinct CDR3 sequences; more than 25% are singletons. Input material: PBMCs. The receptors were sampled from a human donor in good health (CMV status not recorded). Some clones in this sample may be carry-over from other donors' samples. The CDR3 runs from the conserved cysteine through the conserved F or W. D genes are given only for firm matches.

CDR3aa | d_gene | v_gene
CAIRWKSSGITDTQYF | TRBD2 | TRBV10-3
CASSWAGGRRGEQYF | TRBD2 | TRBV5-1
CASSQGNQETQYF | - | TRBV14
CASRPGLAGGRNEQFF | TRBD2 | TRBV7-2
CSVTVSDQPQHF | - | TRBV20-1
CSARDLRGNEQFF | - | TRBV20-1
CASSLQGVGYNEQFF | - | TRBV7-2
CASSQEREWDYEQYF | - | TRBV4-2
CASSQEPAEAFF | - | TRBV4-1
CASSYFRLTLYNEQFF | - | TRBV6-2/TRBV6-3
CASSGPGLIETQYF | - | TRBV28
CASSQDRGQGRRGYTF | TRBD1 | TRBV6-1
CASSLKNYEQYF | - | TRBV7-9
CASSAGGGGETQYF | - | TRBV9
CASAAANEQFF | - | TRBV7-9
CASSVTSGGNEQFF | TRBD2 | TRBV2
CASSFSTRVAETQYF | - | TRBV7-2
CATSDRLAGPYNEQFF | TRBD2 | TRBV24-1
CASSRGWDGLTDTQYF | - | TRBV28
CASGLDRGDEQYF | TRBD1 | TRBV12-5
CASRSLRWGTQYF | - | TRBV12-3/TRBV12-4
CNACGGQAGNEQFF | TRBD1 | TRBV29-1
CASSPRTSGRRRSTDTQYF | TRBD2 | TRBV7-2
CASSQSGLSNSGNQPQHF | - | TRBV3-1
CASRQGSNTEAFF | TRBD1 | TRBV12-3/TRBV12-4
CASSLGVGVDTQYF | - | TRBV7-2
CASKSNNNEQFF | - | TRBV6-5